Each of the 28 T cell receptor beta chains below was sequenced from the same sample in a study of CD4 T cells in relation to SARS-CoV-2 and coronaviruses. Repertoires were generated with immunoSEQ multiplex PCR, while TCRdb's copy carries only in-frame clones and drops some. The sample holds 20,000 to 30,000 clones; over 60% are singletons and the top ten take approximately 28%. No antigen has been identified for these receptors. Before the COVID-19 pandemic, during about 2011-2019, CD4+ T cells were taken from unexposed donors. Isolation of CD4+ T cells took place after approximately 10 days in culture. Sequenced: CD4+ T cells from PBMCs, cultured in vitro. Receptors originate from a human donor in good health.

This clone showed up just a few times. It is unclear where the CDR3 begins or ends on the DNA, so no DNA is shown, and the CDR3 is as TCRdb lists it. V gene TRBV6-1 combines with J gene TRBJ2-1. Germline loops: CDR1 MNHNS, CDR2 SASEGT. 20 amino acids form the CDR3, both terminal residues included. CDR3 protein: CASSELQRCTMSSSSCEQFF.

This clone was observed a single time. V usage is TRBV12-3 or TRBV12-4 and J usage is TRBJ2-1; D is unclear. The CDR3 extends over 10 amino acids. The V end lost 8 bases, the J end lost 9 bases, and 8 bases lay between the germline ends. The CDR3 DNA reads as TGTGCCAGCGGCGATATTGAGCAGTTCTTC. It specifies CASGDIEQFF.

The rearrangement links TRBV7-6 to TRBJ1-5; possible D gene TRBD1, 5 bases. The V gene's germline CDR1 is SGHVS and CDR2 FNYEAQ. The germline V and J ends were trimmed by 5 bases and 7 bases, with 18 bases remaining between them. This CDR3 region has 15 residues. The DNA of the CDR3 is TGTGCCAGCAGCGCTAGTGGGGGGACGGGACAGCCCCAGCATTTT. This gives the protein CASSASGGTGQPQHF.

This sequence joins TRBV11-2 and TRBJ2-4, with a tentative D call TRBD2 (5 bases). The CDR3 totals 18 residues. The V gene lost 1 base and the J gene lost 1 base, with 17 bases spanning the gap. Germline lookup yields CDR1 SGHAT and CDR2 FQNNGV. CDR3 amino acids: CASSLGPGEGEAKNIQYF. CDR3 coding DNA: TGTGCCAGCAGCTTAGGTCCAGGAGAGGGAGAGGCCAAAAACATTCAGTACTTC.

The chain has TRBV19 and TRBJ2-2; 7 positions match TRBD1. V lost 7 bases and J lost 4; bases outside the gene matches: 15. The CDR3 consists of 17 residues. CDR1 LNHDA and CDR2 SQIVND come from the germline V gene (reference sequence). CDR3 region: CASTTNWDSRGTGELFF. In DNA form, the CDR3 reads TGTGCCAGTACCACGAACTGGGACAGCCGGGGCACCGGGGAGCTGTTTTTT.

This clone has just a few counts. The chain combines TRBV10-2 with TRBJ1-2, with 12 bases aligning to TRBD1. Trimming removed 10 bases from V and 3 bases from J; junction bases left unmatched: 3. Germline V gene data show CDR1 as WSHSY and CDR2 as SAAADI. The CDR3 has 13 amino acids. CDR3 bases: TGCGCCACGGGGACAGGGGGCGACTATGGCTACACCTTC. Encoded protein: CATGTGGDYGYTF.

This rearrangement joins TRBV7-9 to TRBJ1-2; TRBD1 might be the D (5 bases). The V end lost 0 bases, the J end lost 8 bases, and 10 bases lay between the germline ends. Germline V gene lookup returns CDR1 SEHNR and CDR2 FQNEAQ (reference sequence). The CDR3 runs 13 residues. Written as DNA, the CDR3 is TGTGCCAGCAGCTTAGCAGGGGCCGGGGGCTACACCTTC. As protein: CASSLAGAGGYTF.

The CDR3 reads CASSPTSTDTQYF. The CDR3 DNA sequence: TGTGCCAGCAGCCCCACTAGCACAGATACGCAGTATTTT. V gene TRBV9 combines with J gene TRBJ2-3; D is ambiguous. The V gene lost 4 bases and the J gene lost 0 bases, with 6 bases spanning the gap. CDR1 and CDR2 from the germline V gene are SGDLS and YYNGEE. The CDR3 totals 13 residues.

This clone has a handful of counts. The rearrangement joins TRBV7-9 to TRBJ1-4; perhaps TRBD1 as D (5 bases). Germline assignment: CDR1 SEHNR and CDR2 FQNEAQ (reference sequence). Between the trimmed V and J ends, which lost 5 bases and 10 bases, there was a span of 17 bases. This CDR3 has 14 amino acids. The CDR3, as DNA: TGTGCCAGCAGCCCCGGCCGGAGCGGGGGAAAACTGTTTTTT. Its protein product is CASSPGRSGGKLFF.

The chain links TRBV19 to TRBJ1-6; weak D call: TRBD1 (6 bases). Germline loops: CDR1 LNHDA, CDR2 SQIVND (reference sequence). Deletions cut 2 bases from V and 11 bases from J, with 10 bases between. This CDR3 has 13 residues. CDR3 coding DNA: TGTGCCAGTAGTATACAGGGGTGGACACCCCTCCACTTT. Translating it yields CASSIQGWTPLHF.

This clone was counted only a few times. The chain uses TRBV19 and TRBJ1-6; 7 nucleotides agree with TRBD1. With V trimmed by 1 base and J by 7 bases, 4 bases remained unmatched. The CDR3 spans 15 residues. Germline V gene data show CDR1 as LNHDA and CDR2 as SQIVND (reference sequence). CDR3 DNA: TGTGCCAGTAGTATAGCGCAGGGACAGAATTCACCCCTCCACTTT. Residues: CASSIAQGQNSPLHF.

V is TRBV28 and J is TRBJ2-7, with a possible D match to TRBD1 (6 bases). The germline gives CDR1 MDHEN, CDR2 SYDVKM. V was clipped by 4 bases and J by 7 bases, with 17 bases between them. The CDR3 runs to 14 residues. CDR3 sequence (DNA): TGTGCCAGCAGTTCCCCGGGACAATCTTGGGAGCAGTACTTC. It specifies CASSSPGQSWEQYF. The variable domain in full, with the rest retrieved from reference TRBV28 and TRBJ2-7, is DVKVTQSSRYLVKRTGEKVFLECVQDMDHENMFWYRQDPGLGLRLIYFSYDVKMKEKGDIPEGYSVSREKKERFSLILESASTNQTSMYLCASSSPGQSWEQYFGPGTRLTVT.

This sequence joins TRBV11-3 and TRBJ2-3; D gene unclear. The V and J ends lost 1 base and 2 bases respectively, with 10 bases between them. This CDR3 spans 15 amino acids. Germline assignment: CDR1 SGHNT and CDR2 YENEEA. CDR3 loop: CASSLVARTTDTQYF. The CDR3 DNA reads as TGTGCCAGCAGCTTAGTGGCCAGGACCACAGATACGCAGTATTTT.

The V and J genes are TRBV20-1 and TRBJ2-5; TRBD1 matches at 8 bases. CDR3 size: 15 residues. J gave up 4 bases and V 3 bases, and 10 bases lay outside the gene matches. The germline V gene has CDR1 DFQATT and CDR2 SNEGSKA (reference sequence). The CDR3 spells CSASSGGEGRETQYF. As DNA, the CDR3 is TGCAGTGCTAGTTCAGGGGGCGAGGGAAGAGAGACCCAGTACTTC.

The chain uses TRBV10-2 and TRBJ1-1, with D possibly TRBD1 on 5 matching bases. Germline lookup yields CDR1 WSHSY and CDR2 SAAADI. The CDR3 totals 15 residues. The V and J ends lost 1 base and 3 bases respectively, with 12 bases between them. Written as DNA, the CDR3 is TGCGCCAGCAGTGAGTGGGGGGGTGATGACACTGAAGCTTTCTTT. Amino acids: CASSEWGGDDTEAFF.

This chain joins TRBV5-6 and TRBJ2-7; D gene ambiguous. The V gene lost 4 bases and the J gene lost 2 bases, with 10 bases spanning the gap. This CDR3 is 13 amino acids long. CDR1 SGHDT and CDR2 YYEEEE come from the germline V gene. The CDR3 region is CASSTALTYEQYF. CDR3 nucleotide sequence: TGTGCCAGCAGCACAGCCTTAACCTACGAGCAGTACTTC.

The sample holds one count of this clone. The V call is TRBV4-2, the J call TRBJ2-1, with 10 bases aligning to TRBD1. The germline CDR1 and CDR2 sequences are LGHNA and YNFKEQ. V lost 0 bases, J lost 8 bases, and 7 bases stayed unmatched. The CDR3 is 16 residues long. Here the CDR3 DNA reads TGTGCCAGCAGCCAAGAAACCGGGACAGGGGACGATGAGCAGTTCTTC. Its protein is CASSQETGTGDDEQFF.

DNA for the CDR3: TGTGCCAGCAGCTCCCCCTGGAGCGGGAGCGGCACCGGGGAGCTGTTTTTT. Amino acid sequence: CASSSPWSGSGTGELFF. This chain uses TRBV11-3 with TRBJ2-2; TRBD2 agrees at 8 bases. The CDR3 covers 17 residues. The junction had 11 bases not matched to a gene; V was cut back by 4 bases and J by 4 bases. CDR1 and CDR2 (germline): SGHNT, YENEEA.

This clone was seen only once. The CDR3 reads CASNEQGRRETQYF. CDR3 sequence (DNA): TGTGCCAGCAACGAACAGGGTCGCCGGGAGACCCAGTACTTC. The gene calls are TRBV6-4 and TRBJ2-5, with D tentatively TRBD1 (6 bases). The CDR3 runs 14 residues. Per germline, CDR1 MRHNA and CDR2 SNTAGT. Between the trimmed V and J ends, which lost 7 bases and 5 bases, there was a span of 17 bases.

The V gene is TRBV27, the J gene TRBJ1-1, with D uncertain. CDR1 and CDR2 (germline): MNHEY, SMNVEV (reference sequence). Between the trimmed V and J ends, which lost 6 bases and 4 bases, there was a span of 15 bases. The CDR3 is 14 residues long. The CDR3 is CASRYLDRGTEAFF. CDR3 DNA sequence: TGTGCCAGCAGATACTTGGACCGGGGCACTGAAGCTTTCTTT.

The chain uses TRBV19 and TRBJ1-5; maybe TRBD1 (5 bases). The CDR3 loop spans 16 amino acids. The ends were cut back, 5 bases at V and 2 bases at J, with 16 bases in the middle. In germline, CDR1 is LNHDA, CDR2 SQIVND (reference sequence). CDR3 residues: CASSEWGIHRNQPQHF. In nucleotides, the CDR3 is TGTGCCAGTAGTGAGTGGGGGATACATCGCAATCAGCCCCAGCATTTT.

The chain has TRBV6-6 and TRBJ2-1; the D is unclear. Per the germline V gene, CDR1 is MNHNY and CDR2 is SVGAGI (reference sequence). V was cut by 7 bases and J by 5 bases, with 9 bases left in between. This CDR3 is built from 12 residues. As DNA, the CDR3 is TGTGCCAGCACCAACCAAAACAATGAGCAGTTCTTC. Protein product: CASTNQNNEQFF.

This clone turned up a few times. The chain has TRBV6-4 and TRBJ2-1; D perhaps matches TRBD2 (7 bases). The CDR3 length is 14 residues. Germline V gives CDR1 MRHNA, CDR2 SNTAGT. Trimming shortened V by 6 bases and J by 2 bases, and 11 bases separated the two germline ends. CDR3 bases: TGTGCCAGCAGCGCCGGGGGGCCCTACAATGAGCAGTTCTTC. Residues: CASSAGGPYNEQFF.

This clone showed up just a few times. The chain links TRBV6-2 or TRBV6-3 to TRBJ1-5; 9 nucleotides align to TRBD1. Germline V gene sequence: CDR1 MNHEY, CDR2 SVGEGT. This CDR3 has 16 residues. V trimming: 6 bases; J trimming: 2 bases; junction bases outside the gene matches: 8. CDR3 sequence: CASSFGQGRGNQPQHF. CDR3 in DNA: TGTGCCAGCAGCTTCGGACAGGGGAGAGGCAATCAGCCCCAGCATTTT.

This clone was counted a few times. This rearrangement joins TRBV27 to TRBJ1-3; possible D gene TRBD1, 5 bases. This CDR3 is built from 17 residues. CDR1 and CDR2 from the germline V gene are MNHEY and SMNVEV (reference sequence). The V and J ends lost 3 bases and 0 bases respectively, with 15 bases between them. CDR3 residues: CASSFYGTAFSGNTIYF. The CDR3 DNA follows: TGTGCCAGCAGTTTTTATGGGACGGCTTTCTCTGGAAACACCATATATTTT.

This chain connects TRBV28 to TRBJ1-2; possibly TRBD1 for D (5 bases). Germline CDR1 and CDR2: MDHEN and SYDVKM. The CDR3 covers 14 residues. The V end lost 8 bases, the J end lost 2 bases, and 15 bases lay between the germline ends. The CDR3 DNA is TGTGCCAGCCTCGTCGGGTCAGGGAACTATGGCTACACCTTC. Encoded protein: CASLVGSGNYGYTF.

This clone was observed a few times. V usage is TRBV15 and J usage is TRBJ2-3; D is ambiguous. CDR1 and CDR2 (germline): LNHNV, YYDKDF (reference sequence). The CDR3 has 13 amino acids. V was trimmed by 0 bases and J by 6 bases, leaving 7 bases between them. The CDR3 region has the DNA TGTGCCACCAGCAGAGATTGGGCGGATACGCAGTATTTT. This sequence encodes CATSRDWADTQYF.

J is TRBJ2-1 and V is TRBV19; D unclear. Germline V lookup: CDR1 LNHDA, CDR2 SQIVND (reference sequence). Trimming removed 5 bases from V and 4 bases from J, with 6 bases in between. This CDR3 is 12 amino acids long. The DNA of the CDR3 is TGTGCCAGTAGTGCCGAATACAATGAGCAGTTCTTC. Protein product: CASSAEYNEQFF.